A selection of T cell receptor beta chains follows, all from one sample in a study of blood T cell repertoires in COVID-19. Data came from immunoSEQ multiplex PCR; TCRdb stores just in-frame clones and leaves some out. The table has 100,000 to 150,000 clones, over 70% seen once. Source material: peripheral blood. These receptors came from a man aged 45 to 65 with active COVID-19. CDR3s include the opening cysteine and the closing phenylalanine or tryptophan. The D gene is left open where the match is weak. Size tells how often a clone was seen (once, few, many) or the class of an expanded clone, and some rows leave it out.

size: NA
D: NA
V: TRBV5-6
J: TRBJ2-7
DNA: TGTGCCAGCAGCTTGGGGCTAGCGAGGAACGAGCAGTACTTC
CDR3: CASSLGLARNEQYF

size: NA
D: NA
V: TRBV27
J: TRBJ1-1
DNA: TGTGCCAGCAGTCTAATGGCGGGGGCTGAAGCTTTCTTT
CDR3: CASSLMAGAEAFF

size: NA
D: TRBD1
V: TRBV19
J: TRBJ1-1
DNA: TGTGCCAGTAGTATCTCCGGGACAGGGGTTTCTTACACTGAAGCTTTCTTT
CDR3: CASSISGTGVSYTEAFF

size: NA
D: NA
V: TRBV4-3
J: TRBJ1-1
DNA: TGCGCCAGCAGCCAAGAAGACGGGGAGGGAGAAGCTTTCTTT
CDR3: CASSQEDGEGEAFF

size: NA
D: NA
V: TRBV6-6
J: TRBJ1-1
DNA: TGTGCCAGCAGTTTTCAGGAGAACACTGAAGCTTTCTTT
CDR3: CASSFQENTEAFF

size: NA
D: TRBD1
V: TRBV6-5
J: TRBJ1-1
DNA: TGTGCCAGCAGTTACTCCTACAGGGGGCTGAATACTGAAGCTTTCTTT
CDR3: CASSYSYRGLNTEAFF

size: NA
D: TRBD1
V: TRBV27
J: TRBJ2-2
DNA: TGTGCCAGCAGTCGAGACAGGGGAAACACCGGGGAGCTGTTTTTT
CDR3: CASSRDRGNTGELFF

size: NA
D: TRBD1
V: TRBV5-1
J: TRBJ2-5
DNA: TGCGCCAGCAGCTCCAGGGGGCGGGCTGCAGAGACCCAGTACTTC
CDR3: CASSSRGRAAETQYF

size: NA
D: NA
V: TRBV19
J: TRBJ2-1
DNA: TGTGCCAGTAGGAAAAATAGCGACGGCTACAATGAGCAGTTCTTC
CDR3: CASRKNSDGYNEQFF

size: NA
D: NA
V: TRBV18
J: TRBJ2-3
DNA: TGTGCCAGCTCACCCGCGGCAGGAGTGGGGCCAGATACGCAGTATTTT
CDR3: CASSPAAGVGPDTQYF

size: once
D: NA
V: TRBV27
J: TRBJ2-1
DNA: TGTGCCAGCAGCTACAGGGAACGGACCTACAATGAGCAGTTCTTC
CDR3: CASSYRERTYNEQFF

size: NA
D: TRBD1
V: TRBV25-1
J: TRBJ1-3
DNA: TGTGCCAGCAGTGCCGGGACAGATTTCTCTGGAAACACCATATATTTT
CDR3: CASSAGTDFSGNTIYF

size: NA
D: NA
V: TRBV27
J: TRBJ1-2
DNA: TGTGCCAGCAGTTCTAGGGGCTCAAACTATGGCTACACCTTC
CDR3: CASSSRGSNYGYTF

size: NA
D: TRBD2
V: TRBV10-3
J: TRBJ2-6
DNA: TGTGCCATCAGTGCAGGGAGGGGCTCTGGGGCCAACGTCCTGACTTTC
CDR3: CAISAGRGSGANVLTF

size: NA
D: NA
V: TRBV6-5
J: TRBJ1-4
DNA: TGTGCCAGCAGTCGGGCAACTAATGAAAAACTGTTTTTT
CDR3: CASSRATNEKLFF

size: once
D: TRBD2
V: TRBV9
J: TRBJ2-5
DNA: TGTGCCAGCAGCGTAGGCTGGACTAGCGGGGGGAGCTTCCAAGAGACCCAGTACTTC
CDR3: CASSVGWTSGGSFQETQYF

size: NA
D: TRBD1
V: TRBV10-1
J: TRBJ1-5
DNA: TGCGCCAGCAGGCAGGGGGCAAAGGGCAATCAGCCCCAGCATTTT
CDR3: CASRQGAKGNQPQHF

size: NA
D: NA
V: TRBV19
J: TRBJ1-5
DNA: TGTGCCAGTAGTCCCCCTTTGGCAGATCAGCCCCAGCATTTT
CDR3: CASSPPLADQPQHF

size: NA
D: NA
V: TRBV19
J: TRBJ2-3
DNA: TGTGCCAGTAGTATAGTGGAGGGAGGCACAGATACGCAGTATTTT
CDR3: CASSIVEGGTDTQYF

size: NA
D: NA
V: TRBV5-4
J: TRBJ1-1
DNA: TGTGCCAGCAGCTTGGAATCCCAGGAAGCTTTCTTT
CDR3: CASSLESQEAFF

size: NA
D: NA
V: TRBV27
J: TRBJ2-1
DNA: TGTGCCAGCAGCGACAACGCCGTACTTACGTTCTTC
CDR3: CASSDNAVLTFF

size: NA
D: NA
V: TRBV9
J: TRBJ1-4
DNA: TGTGCCAGCAGCGTAGGGTCAACCGGTCGTGGTGAAAAACTGTTTTTT
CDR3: CASSVGSTGRGEKLFF

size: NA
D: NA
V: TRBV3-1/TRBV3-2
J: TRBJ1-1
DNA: TGTGCCGCGGGGGAGAACACTGAAGCTTTCTTT
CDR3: CAAGENTEAFF

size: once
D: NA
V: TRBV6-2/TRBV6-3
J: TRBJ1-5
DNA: TGTGCCAGCAGTCGCACCGGGACACCAAATCAGCCCCAGCATTTT
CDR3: CASSRTGTPNQPQHF

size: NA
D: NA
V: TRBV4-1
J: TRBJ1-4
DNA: TGCGCCAGCAGCCAAGATCTACAGATTGAAAAACTGTTTTTT
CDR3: CASSQDLQIEKLFF

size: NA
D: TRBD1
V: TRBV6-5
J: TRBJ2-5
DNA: TGTGCCAGTAACCGGGACAGGGGACAAGAGACCCAGTACTTC
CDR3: CASNRDRGQETQYF

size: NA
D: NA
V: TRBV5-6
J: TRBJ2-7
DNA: TGTGCCAGCAGCCGCAGACTAGATCGTTGGCAGTACTTC
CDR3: CASSRRLDRWQYF

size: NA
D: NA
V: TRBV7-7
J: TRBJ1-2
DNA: TGTGCTAGCAGCCCCCTAGGTGATGGCTACACCTTC
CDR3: CASSPLGDGYTF

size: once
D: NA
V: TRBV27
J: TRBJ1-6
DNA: TGTGCCAGCAGTTTAACAGGGTCCTGGAATTCACCCCTCCACTTT
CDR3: CASSLTGSWNSPLHF

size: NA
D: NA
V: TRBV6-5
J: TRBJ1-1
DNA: TGTGCCAGCAGACAGATGACTGAAGCTTTCTTT
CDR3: CASRQMTEAFF

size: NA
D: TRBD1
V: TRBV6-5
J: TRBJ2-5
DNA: TGTGCCAGCAGGGCGACAGGGGGCTATGAGACCCAGTACTTC
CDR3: CASRATGGYETQYF

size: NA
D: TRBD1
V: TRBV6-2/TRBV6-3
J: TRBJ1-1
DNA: TGTGCCAGCAGTTTAATGAGGGGGCGCCGGGCTTTCTTT
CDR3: CASSLMRGRRAFF

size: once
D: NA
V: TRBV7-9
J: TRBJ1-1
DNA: TGTGCCAGCAGCCCGTACAGGGATCTGAACACTGAAGCTTTCTTT
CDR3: CASSPYRDLNTEAFF

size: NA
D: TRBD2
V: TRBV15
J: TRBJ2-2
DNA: TGTGCCACCAGCAGCGGACTAGCGGAAACCGGGGAGCTGTTTTTT
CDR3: CATSSGLAETGELFF

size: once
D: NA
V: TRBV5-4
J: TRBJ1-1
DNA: TGTGCCAGCAGCTTGGCAGGGATGAACACTGAAGCTTTCTTT
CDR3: CASSLAGMNTEAFF

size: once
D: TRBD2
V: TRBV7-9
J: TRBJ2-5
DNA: TGTGCCAGCAGTTTAGCGGGGGCTGAGACCCAGTACTTC
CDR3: CASSLAGAETQYF

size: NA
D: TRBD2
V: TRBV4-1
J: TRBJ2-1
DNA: TGCGCCAGCAGCCCGGGGACTAGCGGTTTTGGCAATGGGCAGTTCTTC
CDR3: CASSPGTSGFGNGQFF

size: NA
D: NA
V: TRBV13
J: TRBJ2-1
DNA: TGTGCCAGCAGCTTAGGTCGGGGTGGCAATGAGCAGTTCTTC
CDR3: CASSLGRGGNEQFF

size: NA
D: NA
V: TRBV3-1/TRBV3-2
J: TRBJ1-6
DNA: TGTGCCAGCAGCCAAGATATCGAGAGCTCCTATAATTCACCCCTCCACTTT
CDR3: CASSQDIESSYNSPLHF

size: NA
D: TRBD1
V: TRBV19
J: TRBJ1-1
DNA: TGTGCCAGTAGTTCGGGACAGGGGGCGCGTTGGACTGAAGCTTTCTTT
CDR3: CASSSGQGARWTEAFF

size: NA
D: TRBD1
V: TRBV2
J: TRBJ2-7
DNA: TGTGCCAGCAGTAGGACAGGGAGGTACGAGCAGTACTTC
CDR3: CASSRTGRYEQYF

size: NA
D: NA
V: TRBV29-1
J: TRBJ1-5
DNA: TGCAGCGTTGCCACGGGGGGGCCTAATCAGCCCCAGCATTTT
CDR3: CSVATGGPNQPQHF

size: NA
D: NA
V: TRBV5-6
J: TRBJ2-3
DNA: TGTGCCAGCAGCCGGCCGGGGACAGATACGCAGTATTTT
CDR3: CASSRPGTDTQYF

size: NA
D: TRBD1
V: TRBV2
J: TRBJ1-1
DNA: TGTGCCAGCAGTGTATTACAGGGGAATGAAGCTTTCTTT
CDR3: CASSVLQGNEAFF